The 11 T cell receptor beta chains below were found in one sample sequenced in a study of high-grade serous ovarian cancer treatment subgroups. Some clones are missing from TCRdb's copy, which holds only in-frame ones; the method was immunoSEQ multiplex PCR. The table records 2,500 or so clones, around 77% of them present only once. Tumor samples were obtained before definitive surgery or chemotherapy. Source material: tumor tissue. The receptors come from a human donor with high-grade serous ovarian cancer.

The chain uses TRBV5-6 and TRBJ2-3, with D uncertain. V shed 0 bases and J shed 6 bases, with 5 bases lying between them. In germline, CDR1 is SGHDT, CDR2 YYEEEE. This CDR3 comprises 12 residues. In DNA form, the CDR3 reads TGTGCCAGCAGCTTGGGTCGGGATACGCAGTATTTT. Its protein is CASSLGRDTQYF.

The genes are TRBV10-2 and TRBJ2-3; D might be TRBD1 (5 bases). Between the trimmed V and J ends, which lost 2 bases and 5 bases, there was a span of 11 bases. CDR1 is WSHSY and CDR2 is SAAADI in the germline V gene. This CDR3 has 14 amino acids. The CDR3 loop is CASSESRAQDTQYF. The CDR3 coding sequence is TGCGCCAGCAGTGAGAGCAGGGCGCAAGATACGCAGTATTTT.

V gene TRBV7-8 combines with J gene TRBJ2-1, with TRBD1 identical over 7 bases. Germline V lookup: CDR1 SGHVS, CDR2 FQNEAQ. The V and J ends lost 4 bases and 13 bases, in that order; junction bases with no gene match: 4. The CDR3 has 11 residues. The CDR3 sequence is CASSYRGTQFF. The CDR3 nucleotides are TGTGCCAGCAGCTACAGGGGAACCCAGTTCTTC.

The chain links TRBV7-2 to TRBJ2-7; 10 bases line up with TRBD2. The CDR3 totals 17 residues. The germline V gene has CDR1 SGHTA and CDR2 FQGNSA. The trim removed 5 bases at V and 2 bases at J, leaving 12 bases unmatched. The CDR3 sequence is CASSASTLAGVPYEQYF. CDR3 nucleotide sequence: TGTGCCAGCAGCGCAAGCACCCTAGCGGGAGTTCCCTACGAGCAGTACTTC.

This chain links TRBV27 with TRBJ2-2; D not certain. V lost 2 bases, J lost 3 bases, and 10 bases lay in between. The CDR3 totals 15 residues. The V gene's germline CDR1 is MNHEY and CDR2 SMNVEV (reference sequence). The CDR3 nucleotides are TGTGCCAGCAGTTTAGCGACACGCTACACCGGGGAGCTGTTTTTT. This encodes CASSLATRYTGELFF.

The chain couples TRBV6-5 to TRBJ2-7; D is uncertain. The V end lost 0 bases, the J end lost 2 bases, and 8 bases lay between the germline ends. From germline, CDR1 is MNHEY and CDR2 SVGAGI. The CDR3 extends over 14 amino acids. The CDR3: CASSYSQTTYEQYF. The CDR3 region has the DNA TGTGCCAGCAGTTACTCGCAGACGACCTACGAGCAGTACTTC.

This clone showed up just once. The chain combines TRBV28 with TRBJ2-6; D is ambiguous. Trimming removed 6 bases from V and 0 bases from J, with 21 bases in between. The length of the CDR3 is 19 residues. Germline assignment: CDR1 MDHEN and CDR2 SYDVKM. CDR3 in DNA: TGTGCCAGCAGGAGAGAAACCTTCCGTGTAGGCTCTGGGGCCAACGTCCTGACTTTC. It encodes CASRRETFRVGSGANVLTF.

The rearrangement uses TRBV10-2 and TRBJ2-3, with 10 bases matching TRBD2. This CDR3 has 15 amino acids. Germline assignment: CDR1 WSHSY and CDR2 SAAADI. J gave up 4 bases and V 6 bases, and 7 bases lay outside the gene matches. This CDR3 is CASRSGRARADTQYF. CDR3 nucleotides: TGCGCCAGCAGAAGCGGGAGGGCCCGAGCAGATACGCAGTATTTT.

The chain is built from TRBV7-3 and TRBJ2-5, with D perhaps matching TRBD1 (6 bases). The last part of the DNA fits TRBJ2-7 better; the J call may be wrong. Germline assignment: CDR1 SGHTA and CDR2 FQGTGA. CDR3 size: 13 residues. The CDR3 DNA is TGTGCCAGCAGCCCAGGGGTATCCTACGAGCAGTACTTC. Translation: CASSPGVSYEQYF.

The chain links TRBV4-1 to TRBJ2-5; possibly TRBD2 for D (6 bases). CDR1 is MGHRA and CDR2 is YSYEKL in the germline V gene. This CDR3 region has 15 residues. V lost 1 base and J 4 bases, leaving 13 bases between the germline ends. CDR3 in amino acids: CASSQGQTSAETQYF. In nucleotides, the CDR3 is TGCGCCAGCAGCCAAGGACAGACTAGTGCAGAGACCCAGTACTTC.

The genes are TRBV6-4 and TRBJ2-5; unclear D gene. The CDR3 sequence is 14 residues long. The V and J ends lost 0 bases and 4 bases respectively, with 9 bases between them. Germline V gene lookup returns CDR1 MRHNA and CDR2 SNTAGT. The CDR3 DNA reads TGTGCCAGCAGTGACTCGAGTTTTCGAGAGACCCAGTACTTC. It encodes CASSDSSFRETQYF.